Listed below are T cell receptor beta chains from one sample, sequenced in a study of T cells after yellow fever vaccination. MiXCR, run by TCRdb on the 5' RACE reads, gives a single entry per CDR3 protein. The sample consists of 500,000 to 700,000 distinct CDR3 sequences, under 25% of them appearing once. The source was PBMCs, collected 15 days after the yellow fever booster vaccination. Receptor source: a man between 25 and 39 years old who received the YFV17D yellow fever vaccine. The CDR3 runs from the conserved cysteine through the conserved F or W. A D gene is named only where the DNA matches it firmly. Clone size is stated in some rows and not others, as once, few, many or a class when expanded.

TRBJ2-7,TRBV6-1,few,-,TGTGCCAGCAGTGAAGAAGGGGGGAGTGGCTACGAGCAGTACTTC,CASSEEGGSGYEQYF
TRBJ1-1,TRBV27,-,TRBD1,TGTGCCAGCATCCGAGGGGGCGGGAGCACTGAAGCTTTCTTT,CASIRGGGSTEAFF
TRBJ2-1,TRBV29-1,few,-,TGCAGCGAGAGCTATTGGGAGGACAATGAGCAGTTCTTC,CSESYWEDNEQFF
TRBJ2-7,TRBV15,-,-,TGTGCCACCAGCAGAGAACGAGCGACCCAAGGACCCTACGAGCAGTACTTC,CATSRERATQGPYEQYF
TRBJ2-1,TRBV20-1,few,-,TGCAGTGCGGAATACTACAATGAGCAGTTCTTC,CSAEYYNEQFF
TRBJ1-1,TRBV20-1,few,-,TGCAGTGCGAGTTATTTGAACACTGAAGCTTTCTTT,CSASYLNTEAFF
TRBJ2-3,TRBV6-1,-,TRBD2,TGTGCCAGCAGTGAAAAAAGGCCTAGCGGGAGGCCCTCCGGAAGCACAGATACGCAGTATTTT,CASSEKRPSGRPSGSTDTQYF
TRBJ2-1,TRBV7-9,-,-,TGTGCCAGCAGCTTAGAGGGAGGACTCGCCCTTGAGCAGTTCTTC,CASSLEGGLALEQFF
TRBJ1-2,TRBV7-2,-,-,TGTGCCAGCAGCTTATCCGGGGTCGATGGCTACACCTTC,CASSLSGVDGYTF
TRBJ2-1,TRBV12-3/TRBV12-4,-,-,TGTGCCAGCAGTCGTCGACGGGAGACTTACAATGAGCAGTTCTTC,CASSRRRETYNEQFF
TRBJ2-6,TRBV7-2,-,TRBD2,TGTGCCAGCAGTACTAGCGCTGGGGCCAACGTCCTGACTTTC,CASSTSAGANVLTF
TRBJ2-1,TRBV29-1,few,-,TGCAGCGCTCCGGACGGTGGCACTGAGCAGTTCTTC,CSAPDGGTEQFF
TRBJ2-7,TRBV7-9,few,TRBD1,TGTGCCAGCAGCTCCAGGGGGGGGACAGGGTACTACGAGCAGTACTTC,CASSSRGGTGYYEQYF
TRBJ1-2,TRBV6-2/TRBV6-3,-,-,TGTGCCAGCAGTTACCAATCTTTCCCGGGACAAAGGGGATCGGTCTATGGCTACACCTTC,CASSYQSFPGQRGSVYGYTF
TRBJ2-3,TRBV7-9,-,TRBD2,TGTGCCAGCAGCTTGTCCGGGACTAGTTTCACAGATACGCAGTATTTT,CASSLSGTSFTDTQYF
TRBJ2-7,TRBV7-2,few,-,TGTGCCAGCAGCTTAGATCAGGGTCCCTACGAGCAGTACTTC,CASSLDQGPYEQYF
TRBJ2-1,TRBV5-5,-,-,TGTGCCAGCAGCTTGTGGACGGACAATGAGCAGTTCTTC,CASSLWTDNEQFF
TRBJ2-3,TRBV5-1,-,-,TGCGCCAGCAGCTTGAGGGAGAGGCGGACAGATACGCAGTGTTTT,CASSLRERRTDTQCF
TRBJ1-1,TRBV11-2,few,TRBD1,TGTGCCAGCAGCTTAGCCGGACAGGGGCCCGGGCGGGCTTTCTTT,CASSLAGQGPGRAFF
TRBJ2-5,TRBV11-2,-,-,TGTGCCAGCAGCGCCCTGACTTGGACCCAGTACTTC,CASSALTWTQYF
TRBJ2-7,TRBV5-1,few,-,TGCGCCAGCAGCTTGCGTGGGGGTACCTACGAGCAGTACTTC,CASSLRGGTYEQYF
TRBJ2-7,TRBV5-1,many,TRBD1,TGCGCCAGCAGCGTAGGACAGGCCGCCTACGAGCAGTACTTC,CASSVGQAAYEQYF
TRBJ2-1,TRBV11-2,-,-,TGTGCCAGCAGCTTGACTTCGGGGAGAGGGTTCTCCTACAATGAGCAGTTCTTC,CASSLTSGRGFSYNEQFF
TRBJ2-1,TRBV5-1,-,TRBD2,TGCGCCAGCAGCTTAGGCGGGAGGAGCTCCTACAATGAGCAGTTCTTC,CASSLGGRSSYNEQFF
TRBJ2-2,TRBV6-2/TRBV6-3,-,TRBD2,TGTGCCAGCATCCCGGGTCGCGGGAGGGCCTCGAACACCGGGGAGCTGTTTTTT,CASIPGRGRASNTGELFF
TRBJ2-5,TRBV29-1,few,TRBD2,TGCAGCGTTCGGCCTAGCGGGAGTGGGGGAGAGACCCAGTACTTC,CSVRPSGSGGETQYF
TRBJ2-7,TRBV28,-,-,TGTGCCAGCGAAGGGCCGGGAAGGAGCTACGAGCAGTACTTC,CASEGPGRSYEQYF
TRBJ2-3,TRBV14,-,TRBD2,TGTGCCAGCAGCCTCCGACTAGCGGGAGGATCAGATACGCAGTATTTT,CASSLRLAGGSDTQYF
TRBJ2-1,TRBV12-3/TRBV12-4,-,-,TGTGCCAGCAGTTTCTATTTAAGTCCCCCGGCGGCTGAGCAGTTCTTC,CASSFYLSPPAAEQFF
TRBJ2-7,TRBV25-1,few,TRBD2,TGTGCCAGCAGTGAGGAGGCGGCGGGAGGTCGGGGGGAGCAGTACTTC,CASSEEAAGGRGEQYF
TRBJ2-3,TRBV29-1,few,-,TGCAGCGTAACGACATTGGCGGGCACAGATACGCAGTATTTT,CSVTTLAGTDTQYF
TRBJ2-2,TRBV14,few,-,TGTGCCAGCAGCCAAGATTCGGTCGGGGAGCTGTTTTTT,CASSQDSVGELFF
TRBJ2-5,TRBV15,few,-,TGTGCCACCAGCTCAGAGCGTCCCCCCCAAGAGACCCAGTACTTC,CATSSERPPQETQYF
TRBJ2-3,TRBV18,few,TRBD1,TGTGCCAGCTCAGAACAGGGGACGGAGACAGATACGCAGTATTTT,CASSEQGTETDTQYF
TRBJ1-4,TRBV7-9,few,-,TGTGCCAGCAGCGCAATAAAATCAACTAATGAAAAACTGTTTTTT,CASSAIKSTNEKLFF
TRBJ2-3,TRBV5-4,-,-,TGTGCCAGCAGCTTTACTAGCAGATATCATAGCACAGATACGCAGTATTTT,CASSFTSRYHSTDTQYF
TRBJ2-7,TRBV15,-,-,TGTGCCACCAGCAGAGACTCGAGGGGGAGCAACTACGAGCAGTACTTC,CATSRDSRGSNYEQYF
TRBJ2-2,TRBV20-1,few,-,TGCAGTGCTAGAACGGACAAGACCGGGGAGCTGTTTTTT,CSARTDKTGELFF
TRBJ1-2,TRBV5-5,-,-,TGTGCCAGCAGCTTGCGATCGGTAGTGTTGGATGGCTACACCTTC,CASSLRSVVLDGYTF
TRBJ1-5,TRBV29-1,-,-,TGCAGCGTTAAAGTCAATAGCAATCAGCCCCAGCATTTT,CSVKVNSNQPQHF
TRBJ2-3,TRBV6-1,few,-,TGTGCCAGCACCCCCTTCCCGGGCAGCACAGATACGCAGTATTTT,CASTPFPGSTDTQYF
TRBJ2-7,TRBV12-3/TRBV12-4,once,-,TGTGCCAGCAGTTTATTCGGGTTACCCTACGAGCAGTACTTC,CASSLFGLPYEQYF
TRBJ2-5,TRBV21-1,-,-,TGTGCCAGCAGCAAAGGATGTGTGGGACTAGCGGGAGGGTGGGAGACCCAGTACTTC,CASSKGCVGLAGGWETQYF
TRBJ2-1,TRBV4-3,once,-,TGCGCCAGCAGCCCTGGACAGGTCGGGAGCCCCTACAATGAGCAGTTCTTC,CASSPGQVGSPYNEQFF
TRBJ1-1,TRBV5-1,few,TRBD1,TGCGCCAGCAGCGTAGACAGGGGACCGATGAACACTGAAGCTTTCTTT,CASSVDRGPMNTEAFF
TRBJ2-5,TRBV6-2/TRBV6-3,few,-,TGTGCCAGCAGCTGGGTCAGGGGCGGAGAGACCCAGTACTTC,CASSWVRGGETQYF
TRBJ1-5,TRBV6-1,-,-,TGTGCCAGCGAGGGGTTAGGGTACAATAGCAATCAGCCCCAGCATTTT,CASEGLGYNSNQPQHF
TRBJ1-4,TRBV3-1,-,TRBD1,TGTGCCAGCAGCTACCGACAGGGAGGGGCGGAAAAACTGTTTTTT,CASSYRQGGAEKLFF
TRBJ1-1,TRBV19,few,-,TGTGCCTGCGGAGGGGCCAGGGGCACTGAAGCTTTCTTT,CACGGARGTEAFF
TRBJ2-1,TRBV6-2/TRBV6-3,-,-,TGTGCCAGCAGTTACAGGGGGGGCCCCAGCTCCTACAATGAGCAGTTCTTC,CASSYRGGPSSYNEQFF
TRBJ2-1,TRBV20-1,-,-,TGCAGTGCTAGTGGGACCCAGACGAATGAGCAGTTCTTC,CSASGTQTNEQFF
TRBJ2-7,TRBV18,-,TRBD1,TGTGCCAGCAGACGGGACAGGGAGGCCTACGAGCAGTACTTC,CASRRDREAYEQYF
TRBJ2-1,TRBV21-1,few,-,TGTGCCAGCAGCAAAGAGAGGGAGTTAAATGAGCAGTTCTTC,CASSKERELNEQFF